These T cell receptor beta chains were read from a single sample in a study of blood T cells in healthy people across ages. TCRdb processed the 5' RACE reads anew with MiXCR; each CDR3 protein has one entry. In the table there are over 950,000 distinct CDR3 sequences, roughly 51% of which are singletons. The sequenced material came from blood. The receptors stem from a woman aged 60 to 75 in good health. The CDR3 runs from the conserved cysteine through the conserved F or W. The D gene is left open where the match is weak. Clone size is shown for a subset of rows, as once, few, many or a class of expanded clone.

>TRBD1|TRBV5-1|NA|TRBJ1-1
CASSLAIWDRGHTEAFF
TGCGCCAGCAGCTTGGCCATTTGGGACAGGGGACACACTGAAGCTTTCTTT
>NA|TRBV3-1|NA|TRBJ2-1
CASSKDSSSYNEQFF
TGTGCCAGCAGCAAGGACAGCAGCTCCTACAATGAGCAGTTCTTC
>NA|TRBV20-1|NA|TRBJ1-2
CSATPGDHVGYTF
TGCAGTGCCACCCCCGGAGACCACGTAGGCTACACCTTC
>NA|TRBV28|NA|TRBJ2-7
CASSNVDSGWSYEQYF
TGTGCCAGCAGTAACGTGGACAGTGGTTGGTCCTACGAGCAGTACTTC
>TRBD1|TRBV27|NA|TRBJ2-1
CASSLSGQGYQYSYNEQFF
TGTGCCAGCAGTTTGTCGGGACAGGGCTACCAATATTCCTACAATGAGCAGTTCTTC
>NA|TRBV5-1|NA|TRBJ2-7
CASSLEGGGDEQYF
TGCGCCAGCAGTTTGGAGGGTGGGGGCGACGAGCAGTACTTC
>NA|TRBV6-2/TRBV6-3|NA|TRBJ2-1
CASSYGIPAGPPNEQFF
TGTGCCAGCAGTTACGGAATTCCGGCGGGACCCCCCAATGAGCAGTTCTTC
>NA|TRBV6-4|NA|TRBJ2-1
CASSDRGVSDEQFF
TGTGCCAGCAGTGACAGGGGAGTAAGCGATGAGCAGTTCTTC
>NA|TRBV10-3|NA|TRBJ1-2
CAISEPKGVNYGYTF
TGTGCCATCAGTGAGCCTAAAGGAGTCAACTATGGCTACACCTTC
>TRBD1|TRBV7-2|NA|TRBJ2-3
CASSKRDRPAPDTQYF
TGTGCCAGCAGCAAACGGGACAGACCCGCTCCCGATACGCAGTATTTT
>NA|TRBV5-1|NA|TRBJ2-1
CASSFGGDPVNEQFF
TGCGCCAGCAGCTTTGGAGGGGACCCCGTCAATGAGCAGTTCTTC
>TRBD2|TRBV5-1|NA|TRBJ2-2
CASSSWPSGRNGELFF
TGCGCCAGCAGCTCATGGCCTAGCGGGAGGAACGGGGAGCTGTTTTTT
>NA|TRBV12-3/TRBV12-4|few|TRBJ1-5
CASSFATQPQHF
TGTGCCAGCAGTTTCGCTACTCAGCCCCAGCATTTT
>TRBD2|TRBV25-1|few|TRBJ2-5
CASSEYRLAGYQETQYF
TGTGCCAGCAGTGAATATCGGCTAGCGGGGTACCAAGAGACCCAGTACTTC
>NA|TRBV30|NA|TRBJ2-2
CAWSVGVTGELFF
TGTGCCTGGAGCGTCGGGGTTACCGGGGAGCTGTTTTTT
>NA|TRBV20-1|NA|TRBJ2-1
CSARPADEQFF
TGCAGTGCTAGGCCTGCCGATGAGCAGTTCTTC
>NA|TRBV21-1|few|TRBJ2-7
CASTINDISYEQYF
TGTGCCAGCACCATAAATGATATTTCCTACGAGCAGTACTTC
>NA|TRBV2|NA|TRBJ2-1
CASKGWVDEQFF
TGTGCCAGCAAAGGTTGGGTTGATGAGCAGTTCTTC
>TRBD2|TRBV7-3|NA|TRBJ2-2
CASSQLAGNTGELFF
TGTGCCAGCAGCCAACTAGCGGGGAACACCGGGGAGCTGTTTTTT
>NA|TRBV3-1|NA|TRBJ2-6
CASSRSWSSGANVPTF
TGTGCCAGCAGCCGCTCATGGAGCTCTGGGGCCAACGTCCCGACTTTC
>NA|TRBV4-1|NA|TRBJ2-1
CASSQGGVAVYYNEQFF
TGCGCCAGCAGCCAAGGGGGGGTAGCGGTATACTACAATGAGCAGTTCTTC
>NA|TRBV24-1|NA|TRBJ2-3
CATSDFGGNPTDTQYF
TGTGCCACCAGTGATTTTGGAGGGAACCCCACAGATACGCAGTATTTT
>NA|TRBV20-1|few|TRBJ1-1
CSPGTSMNTEAFF
TGCAGTCCCGGGACAAGCATGAACACTGAAGCTTTCTTT
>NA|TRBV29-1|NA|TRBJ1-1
CSAPRGGSTGAFF
TGCAGCGCCCCCCGGGGGGGTAGCACTGGAGCTTTCTTT
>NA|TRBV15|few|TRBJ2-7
CATSRDHGSSYEQYF
TGTGCCACCAGCAGAGATCACGGGAGCTCCTACGAGCAGTACTTC
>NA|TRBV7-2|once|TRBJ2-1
CASSQGTLSYNEQFF
TGTGCCAGCAGCCAAGGGACCCTTTCCTACAATGAGCAGTTCTTC
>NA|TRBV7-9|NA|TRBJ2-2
CASSLGPGELFF
TGTGCCAGCAGCTTAGGACCCGGGGAGCTGTTTTTT
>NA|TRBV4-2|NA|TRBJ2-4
CASSQESASLAKNIQYF
TGTGCCAGCAGCCAAGAGTCGGCCAGTCTAGCCAAAAACATTCAGTACTTC
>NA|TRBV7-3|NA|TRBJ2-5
CASSPGEVARETQYF
TGTGCCAGCAGCCCAGGAGAGGTGGCCCGCGAGACCCAGTACTTC
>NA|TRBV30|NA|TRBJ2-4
CAWDPGTDIQYF
TGTGCCTGGGACCCAGGGACGGACATTCAGTACTTC
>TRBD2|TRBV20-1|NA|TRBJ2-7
CSARAPTSGRVGEQYF
TGCAGTGCCCGCGCCCCTACTAGCGGGAGGGTAGGTGAGCAGTACTTC
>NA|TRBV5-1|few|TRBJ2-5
CASSFFGGEGETQYF
TGCGCCAGCAGCTTCTTCGGGGGAGAGGGAGAGACCCAGTACTTC
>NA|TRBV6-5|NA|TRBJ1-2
CASSYAGANGYTF
TGTGCCAGCAGTTATGCAGGGGCCAATGGCTACACCTTC
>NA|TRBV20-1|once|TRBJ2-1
CSVLGLRRPKKNEQFF
TGCAGTGTTCTGGGGCTGAGGCGACCCAAGAAAAATGAGCAGTTCTTC
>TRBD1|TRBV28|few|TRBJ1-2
CASSFTGGGYTF
TGTGCCAGCAGTTTTACAGGGGGAGGCTACACCTTC
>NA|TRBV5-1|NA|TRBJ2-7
CASSVRLSSYEQYF
TGCGCCAGCAGCGTAAGACTGAGCTCCTACGAGCAGTACTTC
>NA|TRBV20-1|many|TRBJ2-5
CSATRGSGKETQYF
TGCAGTGCTACAAGGGGGAGTGGGAAGGAGACCCAGTACTTC
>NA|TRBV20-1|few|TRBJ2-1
CSARGGWAPTYEQFF
TGCAGTGCTAGGGGGGGATGGGCCCCTACGTATGAGCAGTTCTTC
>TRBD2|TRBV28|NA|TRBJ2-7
CASSSTSGVSSYNEQYF
TGTGCCAGCAGTTCGACTAGCGGGGTGAGCTCCTACAATGAGCAGTACTTC
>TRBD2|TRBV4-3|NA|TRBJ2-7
CASSQALASGSYEQYF
TGCGCCAGCAGCCAGGCACTGGCTAGCGGGAGTTACGAGCAGTACTTC
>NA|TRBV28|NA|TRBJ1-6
CASSPGYFGNSPLHF
TGTGCCAGCAGTCCCGGTTATTTTGGGAATTCACCCCTCCACTTT
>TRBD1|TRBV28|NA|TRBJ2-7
CASSPLRQGRQYEQYF
TGTGCCAGCAGTCCCCTACGACAGGGGCGCCAATACGAGCAGTACTTC
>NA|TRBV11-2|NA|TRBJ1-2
CASSGRRVLYGYTF
TGTGCCAGCAGCGGCCGCAGGGTTCTCTATGGCTACACCTTC
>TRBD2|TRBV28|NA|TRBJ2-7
CASSSEPSDGLAGEQYF
TGTGCCAGCAGTTCCGAACCCTCAGACGGACTAGCGGGGGAGCAGTACTTC
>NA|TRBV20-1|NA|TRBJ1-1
CSASGRQNTEAFF
TGCAGTGCTAGCGGACGGCAGAACACTGAAGCTTTCTTT
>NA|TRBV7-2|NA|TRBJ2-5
CASSGRGLEGETQYF
TGTGCCAGCAGCGGGCGGGGTCTAGAAGGAGAGACCCAGTACTTC